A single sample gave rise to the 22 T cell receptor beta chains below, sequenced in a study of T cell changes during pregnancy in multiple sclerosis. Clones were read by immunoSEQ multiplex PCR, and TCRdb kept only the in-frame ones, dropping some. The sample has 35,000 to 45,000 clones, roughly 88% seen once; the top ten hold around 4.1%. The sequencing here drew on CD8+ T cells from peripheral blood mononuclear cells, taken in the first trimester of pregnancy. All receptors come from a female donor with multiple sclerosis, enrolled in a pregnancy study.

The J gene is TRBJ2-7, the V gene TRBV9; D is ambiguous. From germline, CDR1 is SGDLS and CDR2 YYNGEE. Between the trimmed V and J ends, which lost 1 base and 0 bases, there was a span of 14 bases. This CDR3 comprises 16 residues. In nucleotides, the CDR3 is TGTGCCAGCAGCGTAACCGGCTCAGCTAGCTCCTACGAGCAGTACTTC. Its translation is CASSVTGSASSYEQYF.

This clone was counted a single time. In nucleotides, the CDR3 is TGTGCCACCCTAGGGCGCGGGCTCTCTGGAAACACCATATATTTT. This sequence encodes CATLGRGLSGNTIYF. The V and J genes are TRBV25-1 and TRBJ1-3, with unresolved D. V was trimmed by 10 bases and J by 0 bases, leaving 16 bases between them. From germline, CDR1 is MGHDK and CDR2 SYGVNS. The CDR3 extends over 15 amino acids.

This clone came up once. CDR3 sequence (DNA): TGTGCCAGCAGCCCCGGGGGGGGCACTGAAGCTTTCTTT. Its translation is CASSPGGGTEAFF. The V gene is TRBV13, the J gene TRBJ1-1; D possibly corresponds to TRBD1 (5 bases). V was clipped by 5 bases and J by 4 bases, with 11 bases between them. Germline-derived CDR1 and CDR2 are PRHDT and FYEKMQ (reference sequence). The CDR3 has 13 residues.

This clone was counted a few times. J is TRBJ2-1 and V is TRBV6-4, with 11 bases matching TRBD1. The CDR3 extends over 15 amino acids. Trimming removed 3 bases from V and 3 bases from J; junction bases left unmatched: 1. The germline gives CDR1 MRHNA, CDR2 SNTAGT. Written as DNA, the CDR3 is TGTGCCAGCAGTGAGGGGACAGGGGGCTACAATGAGCAGTTCTTC. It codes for CASSEGTGGYNEQFF.

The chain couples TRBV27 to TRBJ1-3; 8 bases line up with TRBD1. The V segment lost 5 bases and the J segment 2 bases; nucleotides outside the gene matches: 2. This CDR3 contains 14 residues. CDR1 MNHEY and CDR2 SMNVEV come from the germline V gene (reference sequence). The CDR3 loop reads CASSLQGAGNTIYF. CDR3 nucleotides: TGTGCCAGCAGTCTACAGGGGGCTGGAAACACCATATATTTT.

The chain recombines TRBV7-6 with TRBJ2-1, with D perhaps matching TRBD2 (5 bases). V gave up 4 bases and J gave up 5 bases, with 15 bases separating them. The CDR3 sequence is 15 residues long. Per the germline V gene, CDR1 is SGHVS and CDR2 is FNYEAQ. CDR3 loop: CASSSSPLRDNEQFF. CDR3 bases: TGTGCCAGCAGCTCTTCCCCTTTGAGGGACAATGAGCAGTTCTTC.

The CDR3 coding sequence is TGTGCCAGCAGCCAAACAGCCACCGGGGAGCTGTTTTTT. Its protein is CASSQTATGELFF. The genes are TRBV7-2 and TRBJ2-2; D uncertain. The CDR3 runs to 13 residues. Germline values: CDR1 SGHTA, CDR2 FQGNSA. The germline V and J ends were trimmed by 5 bases and 4 bases, with 8 bases remaining between them.

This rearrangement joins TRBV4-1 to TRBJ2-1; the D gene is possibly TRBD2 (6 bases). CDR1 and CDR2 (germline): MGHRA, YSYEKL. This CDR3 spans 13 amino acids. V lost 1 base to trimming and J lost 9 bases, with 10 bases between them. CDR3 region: CASSQGDGSEQFF. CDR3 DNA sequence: TGCGCCAGCAGCCAAGGGGACGGGAGTGAGCAGTTCTTC.

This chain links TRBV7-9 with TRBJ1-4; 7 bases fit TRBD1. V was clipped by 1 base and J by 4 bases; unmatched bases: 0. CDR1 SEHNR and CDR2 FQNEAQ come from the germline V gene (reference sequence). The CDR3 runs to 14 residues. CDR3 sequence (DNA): TGTGCCAGCAGCTTAGGACAGGGTAATGAAAAACTGTTTTTT. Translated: CASSLGQGNEKLFF.

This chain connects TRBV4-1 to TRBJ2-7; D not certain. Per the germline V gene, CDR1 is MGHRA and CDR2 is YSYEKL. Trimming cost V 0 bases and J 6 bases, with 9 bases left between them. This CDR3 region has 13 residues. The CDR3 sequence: CASSQEARPEQYF. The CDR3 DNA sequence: TGCGCCAGCAGCCAAGAGGCTCGCCCCGAGCAGTACTTC.

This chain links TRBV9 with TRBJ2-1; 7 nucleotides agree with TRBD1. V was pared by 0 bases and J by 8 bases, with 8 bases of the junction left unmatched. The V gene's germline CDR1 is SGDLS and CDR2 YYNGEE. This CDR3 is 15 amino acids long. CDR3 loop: CASSVEGAEVDEQFF. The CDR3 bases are TGTGCCAGCAGCGTAGAGGGGGCGGAGGTCGATGAGCAGTTCTTC.

CDR3 nucleotides: TGTGCCAGCAGCCAAGAAGCGGGGGGCCGGGAGACCCAGTACTTC. Its translation: CASSQEAGGRETQYF. The genes are TRBV9 and TRBJ2-5; 9 bases agree with TRBD2. The junction had 9 bases not matched to a gene; V was cut back by 4 bases and J by 5 bases. The CDR3 is made up of 15 amino acids. Germline V CDR1 and CDR2: SGDLS, YYNGEE.

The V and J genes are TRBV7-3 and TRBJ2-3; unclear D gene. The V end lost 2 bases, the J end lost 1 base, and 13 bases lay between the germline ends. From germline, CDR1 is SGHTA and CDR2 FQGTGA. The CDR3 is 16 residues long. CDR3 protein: CASSLDEASGTDTQYF. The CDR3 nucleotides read TGTGCCAGCAGCTTAGACGAGGCGTCCGGCACAGATACGCAGTATTTT.

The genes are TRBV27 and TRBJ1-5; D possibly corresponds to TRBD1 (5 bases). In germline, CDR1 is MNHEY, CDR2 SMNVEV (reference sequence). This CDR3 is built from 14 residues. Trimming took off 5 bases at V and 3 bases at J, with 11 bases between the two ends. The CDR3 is CASSPGLPNQPQHF. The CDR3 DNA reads TGTGCCAGCAGTCCGGGACTTCCCAATCAGCCCCAGCATTTT.

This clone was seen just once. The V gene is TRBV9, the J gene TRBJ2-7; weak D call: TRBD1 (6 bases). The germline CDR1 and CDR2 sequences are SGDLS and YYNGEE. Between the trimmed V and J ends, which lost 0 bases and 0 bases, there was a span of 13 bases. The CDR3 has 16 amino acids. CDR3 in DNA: TGTGCCAGCAGCGTAGAGAGAGACAGGAGCTCCTACGAGCAGTACTTC. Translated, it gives CASSVERDRSSYEQYF.

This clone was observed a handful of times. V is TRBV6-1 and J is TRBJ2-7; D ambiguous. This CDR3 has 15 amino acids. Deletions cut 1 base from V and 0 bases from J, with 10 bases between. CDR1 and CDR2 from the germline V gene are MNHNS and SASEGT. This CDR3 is CASSEETVSSYEQYF. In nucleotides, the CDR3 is TGTGCCAGCAGTGAAGAGACTGTCAGCTCCTACGAGCAGTACTTC.

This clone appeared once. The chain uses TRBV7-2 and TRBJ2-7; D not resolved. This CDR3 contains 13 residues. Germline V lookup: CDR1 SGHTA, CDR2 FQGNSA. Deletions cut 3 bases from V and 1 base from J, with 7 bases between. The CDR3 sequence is CASSFGRSYEQYF. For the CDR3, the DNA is TGTGCCAGCAGCTTCGGCAGGTCCTACGAGCAGTACTTC.

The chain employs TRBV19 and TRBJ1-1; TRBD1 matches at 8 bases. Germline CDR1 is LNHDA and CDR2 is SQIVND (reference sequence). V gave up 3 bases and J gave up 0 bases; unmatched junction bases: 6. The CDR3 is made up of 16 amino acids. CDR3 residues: CASSIPPTGVNTEAFF. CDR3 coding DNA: TGTGCCAGTAGTATCCCCCCGACAGGGGTGAACACTGAAGCTTTCTTT.

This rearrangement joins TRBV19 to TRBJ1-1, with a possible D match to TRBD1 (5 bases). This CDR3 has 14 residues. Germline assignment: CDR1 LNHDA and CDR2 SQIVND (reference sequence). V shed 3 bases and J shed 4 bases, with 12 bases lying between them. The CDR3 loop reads CASSMGGDFTEAFF. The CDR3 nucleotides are TGTGCCAGTAGTATGGGGGGTGATTTCACTGAAGCTTTCTTT.

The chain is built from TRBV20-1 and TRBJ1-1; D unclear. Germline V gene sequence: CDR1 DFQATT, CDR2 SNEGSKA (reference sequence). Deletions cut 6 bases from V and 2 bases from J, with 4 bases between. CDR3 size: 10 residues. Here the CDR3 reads CSAPNTEAFF. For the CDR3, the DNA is TGCAGTGCCCCAAACACTGAAGCTTTCTTT.

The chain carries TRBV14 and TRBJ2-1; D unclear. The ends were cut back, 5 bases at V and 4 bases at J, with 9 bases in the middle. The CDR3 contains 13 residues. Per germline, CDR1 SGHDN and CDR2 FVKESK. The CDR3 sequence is CASSTTIYNEQFF. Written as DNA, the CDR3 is TGTGCCAGCAGCACGACAATTTACAATGAGCAGTTCTTC.

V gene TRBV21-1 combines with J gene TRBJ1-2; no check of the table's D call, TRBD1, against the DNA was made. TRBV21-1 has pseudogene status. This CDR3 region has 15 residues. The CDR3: CASSKRPGQNYGYTF. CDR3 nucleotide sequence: TGTGCCAGCAGCAAAAGGCCGGGACAGAATTATGGCTACACCTTC.